This T cell receptor beta chain was recovered during a study of shared clonotypes between healthy human individuals. CDR3 length equals 13 residues. After removal of 2 bases from V and 16 bases from J, the junction contained 11 bases not matched to a gene. Per germline, CDR1 LGHNA and CDR2 YNFKEQ. Data came from immunoSEQ multiplex PCR; TCRdb stores just in-frame clones and leaves some out. The profile shows roughly 530,000 clones, about 96% of them singletons. Both subsets, CD45RA+ naive and CD45RA-negative memory, were split from the CD4+ cells. What was sequenced was naive CD4+ T cells sorted from blood. The subset denotes: CD45RA+ positively selected. The V gene is TRBV4-2, the J gene TRBJ2-1, with 7 positions matching TRBD2. This sequence was found in a woman under 40 in good health. The DNA of the CDR3 is TGTGCCAGCAGCCAACTAGCGGCCCCAAGATGTTTCTTC. Translation: CASSQLAAPRCFF.